This entry describes one T cell receptor (beta chain). These data belong to a study of identical twins. The germline V and J ends were trimmed by 6 bases and 7 bases, with 12 bases remaining between them. The CDR3 runs to 13 residues. Germline values: CDR1 SGHAT, CDR2 FQNNGV. TCRdb reprocessed the 5' RACE reads via MiXCR and lists one record per CDR3 protein. Among 250,000 or so distinct CDR3 sequences, around 8% were seen once, and the ten largest hold roughly 3%. The same data also contributed to another study, on yellow fever vaccine responses in identical twins.

The chain has TRBV11-2 and TRBJ1-4, with D unclear. Sequencing used CD8+ T cells sorted from blood. The receptor was derived from a woman younger than 35 in good health. The CDR3 DNA reads as TGTGCCAGCAGGCCCCCGTGGAGTGAAAAACTGTTTTTT. Amino acids: CASRPPWSEKLFF.